A single sample gave rise to the 9 T cell receptor beta chains below, sequenced in a study of PD-L1 blockade in urothelial cancer. Time point in this sample: peripheral blood 6 weeks after treatment start. Some clones are missing from TCRdb's copy, which holds only in-frame ones; the method was immunoSEQ multiplex PCR. The table has 120,000 or so clones, roughly 86% seen once. This material consisted of PBMCs, taken around atezolizumab (anti-PD-L1) treatment. The source is a middle-aged man with urothelial cancer.

This clone was found once. V is TRBV19 and J is TRBJ2-7; 12 bases fit TRBD2. The V segment lost 4 bases and the J segment 2 bases; nucleotides outside the gene matches: 6. The CDR3 length is 16 residues. Germline CDR1 reads LNHDA; CDR2 reads SQIVND (reference sequence). The CDR3 sequence: CASSRKPSGRAYEQYF. CDR3 bases: TGTGCCAGTAGTAGAAAACCTAGCGGGAGGGCCTACGAGCAGTACTTC.

The V call is TRBV7-9, the J call TRBJ2-3, with 7 bases fitting TRBD1. CDR3 length equals 16 residues. CDR1 is SEHNR and CDR2 is FQNEAQ in the germline V gene (reference sequence). With 5 bases clipped from V and 0 bases from J, the junction kept 8 bases outside the gene matches. Here the CDR3 DNA reads TGTGCCAGCAGCCTAGGGACAGACTCTAGCACAGATACGCAGTATTTT. Its protein is CASSLGTDSSTDTQYF.

The chain couples TRBV6-1 to TRBJ2-7; possibly TRBD1 for D (6 bases). Germline lookup yields CDR1 MNHNS and CDR2 SASEGT. The CDR3 is 15 amino acids. V was clipped by 6 bases and J by 10 bases, with 25 bases between them. The CDR3 DNA reads TGTGCCAGCAGCCAAGGGGGTTCCCCGGGCCGCCCCCAGTACTTC. Encoded protein: CASSQGGSPGRPQYF.

The V and J genes are TRBV28 and TRBJ2-3, with 10 bases that match TRBD2. The CDR3 extends over 16 amino acids. Germline values: CDR1 MDHEN, CDR2 SYDVKM. Germline trimming cut 2 bases from V and 4 bases from J; bases unmatched to any gene: 6. For the CDR3, the DNA is TGTGCCAGCAGTTTAACGTCTAGCGGGAGCTCAGATACGCAGTATTTT. Translating gives CASSLTSSGSSDTQYF.

This clone was detected only once. The CDR3 reads CASSPRGTVSYNEQFF. DNA for the CDR3: TGTGCCAGCAGCCCTAGGGGGACAGTCTCCTACAATGAGCAGTTCTTC. The chain carries TRBV7-8 and TRBJ2-1; 7 bases are a match to TRBD1. Trimming took 5 bases from V and 0 from J; bases not matched to a gene: 7. The CDR3 totals 16 residues. Germline V gene sequence: CDR1 SGHVS, CDR2 FQNEAQ.

This sequence joins TRBV11-3 and TRBJ2-2, with 12 bases matching TRBD2. The V and J ends lost 2 bases and 6 bases, in that order; junction bases with no gene match: 4. The germline V gene has CDR1 SGHNT and CDR2 YENEEA. The CDR3 is 16 amino acids. The CDR3 DNA sequence: TGTGCCAGCAGCTTATCGGGACTAGCGGGCTCCGGGGAGCTGTTTTTT. Protein: CASSLSGLAGSGELFF.

The rearrangement uses TRBV19 and TRBJ1-1; a possible D gene is TRBD1 (6 bases). The CDR3 has 16 amino acids. V was cut by 0 bases and J by 4 bases, with 15 bases left in between. Germline V gene data show CDR1 as LNHDA and CDR2 as SQIVND (reference sequence). CDR3 sequence (DNA): TGTGCCAGTAGTATAGATCGGGGACACCGCGGCACTGAAGCTTTCTTT. Its protein product is CASSIDRGHRGTEAFF.

The V gene is TRBV6-1, the J gene TRBJ2-7, with D possibly being TRBD2 (5 bases). Trimming stripped 2 bases from V and 0 bases from J, with 8 bases between. This CDR3 has 14 amino acids. Germline V gives CDR1 MNHNS, CDR2 SASEGT. CDR3: CASSEPDYSYEQYF. In nucleotides, the CDR3 is TGTGCCAGCAGTGAACCCGACTACTCCTACGAGCAGTACTTC.

This sequence joins TRBV25-1 and TRBJ1-1; tentative D call: TRBD1 (5 bases). This CDR3 is built from 11 residues. Trimming took off 1 base at V and 11 bases at J, with 8 bases between the two ends. CDR1 MGHDK and CDR2 SYGVNS come from the germline V gene. CDR3 in amino acids: CASSESRAAFF. The CDR3 coding sequence is TGTGCCAGCAGTGAATCCAGGGCTGCTTTCTTT.